Detailed here is one T cell receptor (beta chain). Its antigen is undetermined. This sample was included in a study of siplizumab effects on memory and regulatory T cells. The length of the CDR3 is 14 residues. Germline loops: CDR1 PRHDT, CDR2 FYEKMQ (reference sequence). The ends lost 7 bases at V and 7 bases at J; junction bases unmatched: 5. Study-wide findings and caveats: A major contribution to the alloresponse seemed to be made by naive T cells, which seemed more diverse than memory cells.

TCRdb keeps only in-frame clones here, not all; method: immunoSEQ multiplex PCR. The repertoire holds about 87,000 clones, approximately 95% seen once, with 0.3% in the top ten. This clonotype was sampled from a human donor in good health. Specimen: non-Treg CD4+ T cells sorted from blood. This chain connects TRBV13 to TRBJ2-1; 12 bases align to TRBD2. CDR3 DNA: TGTGCCAGCAACCCTAGCGGGGGGGCGAATGAGCAGTTCTTC. It yields the protein CASNPSGGANEQFF. The complete variable domain, with remaining parts taken from reference TRBV13 and TRBJ2-1, reads AAGVIQSPRHLIKEKRETATLKCYPIPRHDTVYWYQQGPGQDPQFLISFYEKMQSDKGSIPDRFSAQQFSDYHSELNMSSLELGDSALYFCASNPSGGANEQFFGPGTRLTVL.